This is a list of T cell receptor beta chains from one sample in a study of T-cell reconstitution after alpha-beta-depleted transplantation in children. TCRdb re-analysed the PCR reads in MiXCR, keeping a single row per CDR3 protein. The table records 200,000 to 250,000 distinct CDR3 sequences, roughly 8.3% of them present only once. The sequenced sample was PBMCs, mostly from graft donor cells, obtained 360 days after TCRalphabeta/CD19-depleted stem cell transplant. All receptors derive from a male patient under 10 years old who had a stem cell transplant for acute myeloid leukemia, so the T cells may come from the graft donor. Both conserved end residues are part of each CDR3.

v_call	j_call	cdr3_aa
TRBV20-1	TRBJ1-5	CSARRGDYQPQHF
TRBV30	TRBJ2-1	CALQGVRGEQFF
TRBV7-3	TRBJ2-7	CASSLTAGVNEQYF
TRBV6-5	TRBJ2-5	CASSYPGQGAETQYF
TRBV7-8	TRBJ2-5	CASSLRTGETQYF
TRBV20-1	TRBJ1-1	CSAKGARGSTEAFF
TRBV7-9	TRBJ2-7	CASSHEPGSYEQYF
TRBV4-1	TRBJ1-5	CASSQYQGGNQPQHF
TRBV5-1	TRBJ2-5	CASSSIHSTVTQYF
TRBV27	TRBJ2-5	CASRNPGLGQETQYF
TRBV5-1	TRBJ1-1	CASGARGGVTEAFF
TRBV3-1	TRBJ2-1	CASSEGAPGLAASYNEQFF
TRBV14	TRBJ2-6	CASSHTLGAARSGANVLTF
TRBV12-3/TRBV12-4	TRBJ1-5	CASSLHLNQPQHF
TRBV29-1	TRBJ1-2	CSAETGNGYTF